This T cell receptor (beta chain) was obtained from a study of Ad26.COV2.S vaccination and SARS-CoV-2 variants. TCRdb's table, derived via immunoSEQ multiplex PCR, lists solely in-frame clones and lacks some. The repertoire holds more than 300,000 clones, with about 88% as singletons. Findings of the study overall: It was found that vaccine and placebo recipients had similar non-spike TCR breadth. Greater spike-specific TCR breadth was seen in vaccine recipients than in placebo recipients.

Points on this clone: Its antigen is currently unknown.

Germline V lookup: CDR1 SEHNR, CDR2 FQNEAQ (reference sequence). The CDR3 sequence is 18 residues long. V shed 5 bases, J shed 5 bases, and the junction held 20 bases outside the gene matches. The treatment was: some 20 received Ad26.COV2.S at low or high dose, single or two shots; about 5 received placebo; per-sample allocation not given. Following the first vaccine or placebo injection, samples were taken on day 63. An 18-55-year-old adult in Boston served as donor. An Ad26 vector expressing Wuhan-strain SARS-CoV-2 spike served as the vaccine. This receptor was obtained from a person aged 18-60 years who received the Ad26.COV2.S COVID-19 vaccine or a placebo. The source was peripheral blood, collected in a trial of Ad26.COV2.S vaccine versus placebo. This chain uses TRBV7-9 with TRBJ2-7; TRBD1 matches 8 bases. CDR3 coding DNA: TGTGCCAGCAGCCCAAATACAGGGGGTAGTAGTTTTAGCCACGAGCAGTACTTC. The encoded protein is CASSPNTGGSSFSHEQYF.